The present T cell receptor (beta chain) was sequenced within a study of T cells in Graves' hyperthyroidism and ophthalmopathy. Study overall: Any treatment followed the collection of peripheral blood at initial diagnosis. Study observations and caveats: From stable hyperthyroidism, ophthalmopathy was separated by a 13 V-J model.

Comment on this clonotype: The target antigen is unknown.

Clinicians diagnosed patients from clinical symptoms, serum thyroxine and TRAb, thyroid ultrasound and orbital computed tomography. CDR1 is SQVTM and CDR2 is ANQGSEA in the germline V gene. The CDR3 runs 13 residues. The V gene lost 0 bases and the J gene lost 4 bases, with 9 bases spanning the gap. TCR beta CDR3 sequences were amplified from RNA transcripts. The TCR CDR3 first-round RT-PCR relied on the HTBI primer set. TCRdb passed the multiplex PCR reads through MiXCR, listing each CDR3 protein once. The sample contains 300,000 to 450,000 distinct CDR3 sequences, 15% to 20% of which appear only once.

This chain joins TRBV29-1 and TRBJ2-5; D is uncertain. Sequencing used blood. The receptor was isolated from a man aged 18 to 29 with Graves' ophthalmopathy. In DNA, the CDR3 is TGCAGCGTTGAAGAAAGAGACGGAGAGACCCAGTACTTC. Its protein product is CSVEERDGETQYF. The variable domain in full, completed from reference TRBV29-1 and TRBJ2-5, reads SAVISQKPSRDICQRGTSLTIQCQVDSQVTMMFWYRQQPGQSLTLIATANQGSEATYESGFVIDKFPISRPNLTFSTLTVSNMSPEDSSIYLCSVEERDGETQYFGPGTRLLVL.